One sample yielded the 8 T cell receptor beta chains listed below, sequenced in a study of vaccination and CD4 T cells after COVID-19. Cultured CD4+ T-cell DNA underwent Oncomine TCR Beta short-read sequencing. A single record per CDR3 protein comes from TCRdb applying MiXCR to the PCR reads. This sample has 20,000 to 25,000 distinct CDR3 sequences; around 42% occur once, and the top ten carry around 12%. The sample's treatment: approximately nine-day PBMC culture with coronavirus spike peptide pools or control peptides (ViraFEST assay). These TCRs are of unknown antigen specificity. The sample was CD4+ T cells from blood, cultured in vitro. The receptors shown here come from a human donor who had recovered from COVID-19.

On this clonotype: The junction differs from germline at one of its ends, possibly a read error. The rearrangement joins TRBV20-1 to TRBJ2-1; no clear D. This CDR3 comprises 8 residues. Per germline, CDR1 DFQATT and CDR2 SNEGSKA (reference sequence). The chain's CDR3 is CSAGLTYF. CDR3 DNA: TGCAGTGCCGGTCTCACTTACTTC.

A few counts support this clonotype. V and J are TRBV11-3 and TRBJ1-2, with D uncertain. The germline gives CDR1 SGHNT, CDR2 YENEEA. V was pared by 3 bases and J by 3 bases, with 5 bases between. This CDR3 has 12 amino acids. This chain's CDR3 is CASSFKDYGYTF. CDR3 nucleotide sequence: TGTGCCAGCAGCTTCAAGGACTATGGCTACACCTTC. The whole variable domain, filled in from reference TRBV11-3 and TRBJ1-2, reads EAGVVQSPRYKIIEKKQPVAFWCNPISGHNTLYWYLQNLGQGPELLIRYENEEAVDDSQLPKDRFSAERLKGVDSTLKIQPAELGDSAVYLCASSFKDYGYTFGSGTRLTVV.

In this sample, this clonotype turned up a few times. The V gene is TRBV20-1, the J gene TRBJ1-6; D is perhaps TRBD1 (6 bases). The CDR3 is 17 amino acids. V shed 3 bases and J shed 1 base, with 16 bases lying between them. Germline CDR1 and CDR2: DFQATT and SNEGSKA (reference sequence). In nucleotides, the CDR3 is TGCAGTGCTAGGCAGACAGGAGCTGGGTCCTATAATTCACCCCTCCACTTT. Amino acids: CSARQTGAGSYNSPLHF.

CDR3 region: CASSFRTSGGNEQYF. For the CDR3, the DNA is TGTGCCAGCAGCTTCAGGACTAGCGGGGGGAACGAGCAGTACTTC. This chain uses TRBV2 with TRBJ2-7, with 14 bases aligning to TRBD2. With 6 bases clipped from V and 5 bases from J, the junction kept 6 bases outside the gene matches. Germline CDR1 reads SNHLY; CDR2 reads FYNNEI. This CDR3 has 15 residues.

This clonotype was picked up a small number of times. This sequence joins TRBV7-9 and TRBJ2-5; 8 nucleotides match TRBD2. Trimming at V came to 4 bases and at J to 7 bases, leaving 5 bases not matched to a gene. Germline-derived CDR1 and CDR2 are SEHNR and FQNEAQ (reference sequence). This CDR3 contains 13 residues. CDR3 loop: CASSSDAGGTQYF. The CDR3 DNA sequence: TGTGCCAGCAGCTCGGACGCGGGGGGGACCCAGTACTTC.

This clonotype was counted only a few times. The chain is built from TRBV20-1 and TRBJ1-2; the D is unclear. Germline CDR1 reads DFQATT; CDR2 reads SNEGSKA (reference sequence). The CDR3 is 12 residues long. Trimming pared 1 base from V and 5 bases from J, leaving 8 bases between. Written as DNA, the CDR3 is TGCAGTGCTAGAGTAGGAGATTATGGCTACACCTTC. As protein: CSARVGDYGYTF.

CDR3 amino acids: CASSFTADNEQFF. The CDR3 coding sequence is TGTGCCAGCAGCTTTACCGCAGACAATGAGCAGTTCTTC. This rearrangement joins TRBV7-6 to TRBJ2-1; D call uncertain. This CDR3 is built from 13 residues. The germline V and J ends were trimmed by 3 bases and 5 bases, with 8 bases remaining between them. CDR1 and CDR2 (germline): SGHVS, FNYEAQ.

This sequence joins TRBV6-1 and TRBJ2-7; 8 bases are shared with TRBD2. With 6 bases clipped from V and 1 base from J, the junction kept 11 bases outside the gene matches. This CDR3 is 16 amino acids long. The germline V gene has CDR1 MNHNS and CDR2 SASEGT. CDR3 sequence: CASRTSGGGLSYEQYF. The CDR3 DNA sequence: TGTGCCAGCAGGACCTCGGGGGGGGGGCTGTCCTACGAGCAGTACTTC.